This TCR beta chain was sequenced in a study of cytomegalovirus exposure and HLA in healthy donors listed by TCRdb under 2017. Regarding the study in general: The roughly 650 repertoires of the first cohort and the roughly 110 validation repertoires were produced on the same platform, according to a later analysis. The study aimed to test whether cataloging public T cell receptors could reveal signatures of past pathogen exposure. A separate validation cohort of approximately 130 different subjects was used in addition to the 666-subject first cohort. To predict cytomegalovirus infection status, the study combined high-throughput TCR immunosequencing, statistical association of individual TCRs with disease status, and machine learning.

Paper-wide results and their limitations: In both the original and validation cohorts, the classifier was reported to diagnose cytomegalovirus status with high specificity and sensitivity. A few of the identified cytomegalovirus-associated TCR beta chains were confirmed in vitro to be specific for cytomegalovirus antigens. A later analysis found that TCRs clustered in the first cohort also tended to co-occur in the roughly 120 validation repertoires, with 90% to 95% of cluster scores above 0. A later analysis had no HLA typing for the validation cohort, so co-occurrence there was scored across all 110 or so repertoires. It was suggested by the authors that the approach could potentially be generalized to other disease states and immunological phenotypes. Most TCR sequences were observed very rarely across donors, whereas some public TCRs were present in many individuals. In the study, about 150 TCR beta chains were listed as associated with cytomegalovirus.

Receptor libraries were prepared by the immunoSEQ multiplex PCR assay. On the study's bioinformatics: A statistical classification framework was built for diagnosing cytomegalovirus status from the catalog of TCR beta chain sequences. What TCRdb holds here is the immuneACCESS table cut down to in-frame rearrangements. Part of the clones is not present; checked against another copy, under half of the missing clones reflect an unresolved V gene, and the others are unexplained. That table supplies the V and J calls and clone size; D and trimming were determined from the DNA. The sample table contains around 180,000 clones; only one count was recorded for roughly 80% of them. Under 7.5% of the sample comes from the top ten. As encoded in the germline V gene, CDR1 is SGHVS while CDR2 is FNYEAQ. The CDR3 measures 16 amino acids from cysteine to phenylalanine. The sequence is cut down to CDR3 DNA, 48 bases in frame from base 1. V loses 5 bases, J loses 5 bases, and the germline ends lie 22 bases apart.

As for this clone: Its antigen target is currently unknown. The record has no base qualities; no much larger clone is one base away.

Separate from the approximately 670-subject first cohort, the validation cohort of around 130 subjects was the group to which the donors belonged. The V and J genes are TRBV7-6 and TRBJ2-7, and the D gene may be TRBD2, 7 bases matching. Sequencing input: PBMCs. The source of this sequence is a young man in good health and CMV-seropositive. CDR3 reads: CASSQGMGGPWDEQYF. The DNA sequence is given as TGTGCCAGCAGCCAAGGCATGGGGGGGCCGTGGGACGAGCAGTACTTC.